This TCR beta chain was captured by sequencing in a study of OX40 agonist ivuxolimab in advanced cancers. Study in general: Partial responses were achieved by three patients: one hepatocellular carcinoma, two cutaneous melanoma. Study-wide points: CD8+ T cells were the subset that, on average, had more expanded clones than CD4+. Clonal expansion among partial responders at 0.1-3.0 mg/kg ranked near the lowest. There were also nonresponders showing low normalized T-cell clonal expansion.

Notes on this clone: Its antigen is unknown.

The method was immunoSEQ multiplex PCR; TCRdb's version includes in-frame clones alone and lacks a portion of them. The data contain some 26,000 clones, approximately 81% of them singletons. The sequence was collected from an adult with an advanced solid tumor such as melanoma, head and neck, liver or kidney cancer. The material sequenced was CD4+ or CD8+ T cells sorted from blood, taken in a trial of the OX40 agonist ivuxolimab.

CDR3 bases: TGTGCCAGCAGTTCTGACTGGACTAGCGGGGTATACAATGAGCAGTTCTTC. The encoded protein is CASSSDWTSGVYNEQFF. The chain carries TRBV9 and TRBJ2-1; TRBD2 matches at 12 bases. CDR1 is SGDLS, CDR2 YYNGEE, per germline. V gave up 5 bases and J gave up 4 bases; unmatched junction bases: 10. The CDR3 sequence is 17 residues long.